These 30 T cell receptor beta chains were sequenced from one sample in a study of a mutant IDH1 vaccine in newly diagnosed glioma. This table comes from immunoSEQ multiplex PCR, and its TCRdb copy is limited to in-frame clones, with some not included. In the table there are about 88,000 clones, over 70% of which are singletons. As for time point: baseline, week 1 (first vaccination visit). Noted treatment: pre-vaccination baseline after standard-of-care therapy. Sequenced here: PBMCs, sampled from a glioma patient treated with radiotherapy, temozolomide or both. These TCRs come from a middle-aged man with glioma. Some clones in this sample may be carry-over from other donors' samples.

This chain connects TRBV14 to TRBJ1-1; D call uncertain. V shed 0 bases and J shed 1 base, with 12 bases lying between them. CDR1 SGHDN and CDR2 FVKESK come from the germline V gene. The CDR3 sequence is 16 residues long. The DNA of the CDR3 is TGTGCCAGCAGCCAAGAGTTCGGGTTCGGGAACACTGAAGCTTTCTTT. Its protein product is CASSQEFGFGNTEAFF.

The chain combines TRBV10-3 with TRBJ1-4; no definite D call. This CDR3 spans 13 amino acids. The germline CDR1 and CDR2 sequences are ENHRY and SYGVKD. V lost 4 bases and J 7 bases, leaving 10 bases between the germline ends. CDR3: CAISGAVGEKLFF. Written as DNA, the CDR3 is TGTGCCATCAGTGGGGCAGTAGGTGAAAAACTGTTTTTT.

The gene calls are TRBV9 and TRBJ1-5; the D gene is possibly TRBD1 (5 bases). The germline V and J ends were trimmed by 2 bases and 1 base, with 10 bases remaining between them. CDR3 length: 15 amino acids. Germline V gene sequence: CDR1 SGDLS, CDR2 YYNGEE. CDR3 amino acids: CASSVAGGSNQPQHF. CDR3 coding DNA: TGTGCCAGCAGCGTCGCTGGGGGGAGCAATCAGCCCCAGCATTTT.

The CDR3 sequence is CAWEQGSYEQYF. The CDR3 nucleotides are TGTGCCTGGGAACAGGGTTCCTACGAGCAGTACTTC. This chain joins TRBV30 and TRBJ2-7; a weak D match, TRBD1 (6 bases). V lost 5 bases and J lost 1, with 9 bases in between. The CDR3 is made up of 12 amino acids. Germline values: CDR1 GTSNPN, CDR2 SVGIG (reference sequence).

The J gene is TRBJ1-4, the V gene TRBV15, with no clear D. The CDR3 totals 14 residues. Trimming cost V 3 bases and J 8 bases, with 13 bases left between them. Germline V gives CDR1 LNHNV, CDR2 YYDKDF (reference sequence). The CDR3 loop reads CATSRAKLNEKLFF. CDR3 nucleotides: TGTGCCACCAGCAGGGCTAAACTGAACGAAAAACTGTTTTTT.

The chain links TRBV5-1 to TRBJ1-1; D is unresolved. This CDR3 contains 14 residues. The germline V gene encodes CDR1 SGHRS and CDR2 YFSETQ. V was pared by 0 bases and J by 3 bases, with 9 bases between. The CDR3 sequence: CASSLEAAYTEAFF. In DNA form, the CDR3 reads TGCGCCAGCAGCTTGGAGGCGGCATACACTGAAGCTTTCTTT. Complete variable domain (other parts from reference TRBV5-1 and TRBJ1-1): KAGVTQTPRYLIKTRGQQVTLSCSPISGHRSVSWYQQTPGQGLQFLFEYFSETQRNKGNFPGRFSGRQFSNSRSEMNVSTLELGDSALYLCASSLEAAYTEAFFGQGTRLTVV.

The DNA for the CDR3 is TGTGCCAGCAGTACGACAGGGGTTCGCAATCAGCCCCAGCATTTT. Its protein product is CASSTTGVRNQPQHF. The V gene is TRBV6-9, the J gene TRBJ1-5, with 8 bases that match TRBD1. With 5 bases clipped from V and 2 bases from J, the junction kept 5 bases outside the gene matches. This CDR3 comprises 15 residues. Per the germline V gene, CDR1 is MNHGY and CDR2 is SVAAGI.

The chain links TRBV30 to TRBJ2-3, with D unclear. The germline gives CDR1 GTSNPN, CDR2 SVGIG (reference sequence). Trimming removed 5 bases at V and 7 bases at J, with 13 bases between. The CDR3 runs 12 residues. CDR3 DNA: TGTGCCTGGGGGCCGAGCCCAAATACGCAGTATTTT. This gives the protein CAWGPSPNTQYF.

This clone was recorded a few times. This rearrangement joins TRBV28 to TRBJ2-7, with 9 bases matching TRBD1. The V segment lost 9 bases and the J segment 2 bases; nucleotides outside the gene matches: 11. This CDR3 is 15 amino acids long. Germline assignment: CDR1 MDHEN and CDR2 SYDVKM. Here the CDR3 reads CASAVPGQGTYEQYF. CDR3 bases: TGTGCCAGTGCCGTCCCGGGACAGGGAACCTACGAGCAGTACTTC.

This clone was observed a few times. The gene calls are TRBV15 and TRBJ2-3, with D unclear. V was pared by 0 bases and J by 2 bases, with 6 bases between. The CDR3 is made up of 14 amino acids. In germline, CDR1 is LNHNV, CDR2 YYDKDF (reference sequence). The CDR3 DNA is TGTGCCACCAGCAGAGATAGTGACACAGATACGCAGTATTTT. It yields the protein CATSRDSDTDTQYF.

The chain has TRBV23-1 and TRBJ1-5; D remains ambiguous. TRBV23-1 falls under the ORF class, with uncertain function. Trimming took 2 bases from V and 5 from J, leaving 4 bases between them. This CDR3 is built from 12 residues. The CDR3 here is CASSQKDQPQHF. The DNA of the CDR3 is TGCGCCAGCAGTCAAAAGGATCAGCCCCAGCATTTT.

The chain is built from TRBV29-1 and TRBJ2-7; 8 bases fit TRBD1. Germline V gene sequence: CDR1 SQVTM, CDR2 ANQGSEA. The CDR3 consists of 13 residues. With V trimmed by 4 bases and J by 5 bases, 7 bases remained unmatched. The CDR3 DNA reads TGCAGCGTTGTTGGACAGGGCTTCAACGAGCAGTACTTC. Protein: CSVVGQGFNEQYF.

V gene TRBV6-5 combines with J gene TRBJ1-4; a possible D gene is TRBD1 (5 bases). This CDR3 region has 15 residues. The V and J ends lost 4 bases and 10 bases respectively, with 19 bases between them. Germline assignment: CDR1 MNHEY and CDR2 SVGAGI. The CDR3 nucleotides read TGTGCCAGCAGTTCCGGGACTCTGCCGTTTGGAAAACTGTTTTTT. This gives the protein CASSSGTLPFGKLFF.

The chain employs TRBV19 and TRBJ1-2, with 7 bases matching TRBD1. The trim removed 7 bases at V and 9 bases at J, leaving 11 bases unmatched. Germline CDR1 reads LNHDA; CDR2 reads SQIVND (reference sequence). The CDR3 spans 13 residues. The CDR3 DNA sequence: TGTGCCAGTACTCCGGACAGGCTATGGAGCTACACCTTC. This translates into CASTPDRLWSYTF.

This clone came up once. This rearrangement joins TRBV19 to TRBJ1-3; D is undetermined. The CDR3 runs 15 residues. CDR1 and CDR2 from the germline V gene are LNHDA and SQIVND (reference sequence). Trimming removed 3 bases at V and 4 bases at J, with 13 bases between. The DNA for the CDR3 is TGTGCCAGTAGTATTTCGGGAACGGGAGGAAACACCATATATTTT. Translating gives CASSISGTGGNTIYF.

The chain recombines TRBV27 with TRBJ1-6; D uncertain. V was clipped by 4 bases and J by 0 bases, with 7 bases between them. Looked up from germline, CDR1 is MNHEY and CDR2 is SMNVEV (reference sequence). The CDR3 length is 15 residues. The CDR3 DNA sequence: TGTGCCAGCAGTTACGGGAGCTCCTATAATTCACCCCTCCACTTT. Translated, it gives CASSYGSSYNSPLHF.

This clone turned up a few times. CDR3 residues: CASNSLSRNTEAFF. DNA for the CDR3: TGTGCCAGCAATTCCTTGAGCCGGAACACTGAAGCTTTCTTT. The chain has TRBV6-5 and TRBJ1-1; no definite D call. V shed 7 bases and J shed 1 base, with 13 bases lying between them. This CDR3 spans 14 amino acids. From germline, CDR1 is MNHEY and CDR2 SVGAGI.

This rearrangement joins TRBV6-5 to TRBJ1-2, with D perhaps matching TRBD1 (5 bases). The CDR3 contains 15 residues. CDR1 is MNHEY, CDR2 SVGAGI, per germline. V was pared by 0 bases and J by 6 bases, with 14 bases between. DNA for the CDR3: TGTGCCAGCAGTTACTCGACTCAGGCAGGGAATGGCTACACCTTC. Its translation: CASSYSTQAGNGYTF.

The CDR3 coding sequence is TGTGCCAGCAGTTACTCCCCCTTGACCTACGAGCAGTACTTC. Translating gives CASSYSPLTYEQYF. This chain connects TRBV6-5 to TRBJ2-7; no clear D. CDR1 is MNHEY, CDR2 SVGAGI, per germline. This CDR3 region has 14 residues. The V end was cut by 0 bases, the J end by 2 bases, with 8 bases between.

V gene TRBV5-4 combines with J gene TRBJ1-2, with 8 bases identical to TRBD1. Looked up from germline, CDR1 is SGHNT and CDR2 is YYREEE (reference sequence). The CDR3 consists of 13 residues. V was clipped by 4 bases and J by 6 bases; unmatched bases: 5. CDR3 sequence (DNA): TGTGCCAGCAGCAAATGGACAGGGAATGGCTACACCTTC. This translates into CASSKWTGNGYTF.

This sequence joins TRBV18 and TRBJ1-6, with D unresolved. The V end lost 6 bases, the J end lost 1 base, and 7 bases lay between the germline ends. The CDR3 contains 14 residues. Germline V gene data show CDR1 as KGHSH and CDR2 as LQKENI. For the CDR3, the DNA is TGTGCCAGCTCCCCCGTATCCTATAATTCACCCCTCCACTTT. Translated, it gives CASSPVSYNSPLHF. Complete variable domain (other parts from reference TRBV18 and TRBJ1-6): NAGVMQNPRHLVRRRGQEARLRCSPMKGHSHVYWYRQLPEEGLKFMVYLQKENIIDESGMPKERFSAEFPKEGPSILRIQQVVRGDSAAYFCASSPVSYNSPLHFGNGTRLTVT.

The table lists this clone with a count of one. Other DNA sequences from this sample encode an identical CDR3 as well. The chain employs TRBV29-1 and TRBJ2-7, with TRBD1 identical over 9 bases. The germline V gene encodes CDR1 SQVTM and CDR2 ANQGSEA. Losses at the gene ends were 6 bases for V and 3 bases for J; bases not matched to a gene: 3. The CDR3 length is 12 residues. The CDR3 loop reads CSVGTGIYEQYF. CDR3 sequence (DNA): TGCAGCGTCGGGACAGGGATCTACGAGCAGTACTTC.

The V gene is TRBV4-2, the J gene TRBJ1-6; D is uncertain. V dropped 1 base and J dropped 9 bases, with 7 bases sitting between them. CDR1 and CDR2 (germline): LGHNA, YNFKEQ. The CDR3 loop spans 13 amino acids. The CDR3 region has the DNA TGTGCCAGCAGCCAAGGGTCCCGTTCACCCCTCCACTTT. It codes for CASSQGSRSPLHF.

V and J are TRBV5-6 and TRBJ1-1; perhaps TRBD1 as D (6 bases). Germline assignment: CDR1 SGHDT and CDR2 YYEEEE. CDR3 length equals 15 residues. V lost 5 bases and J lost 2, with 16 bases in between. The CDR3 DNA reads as TGTGCCAGCAGTAGTGGAACAGGGATCAACACTGAAGCTTTCTTT. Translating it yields CASSSGTGINTEAFF.

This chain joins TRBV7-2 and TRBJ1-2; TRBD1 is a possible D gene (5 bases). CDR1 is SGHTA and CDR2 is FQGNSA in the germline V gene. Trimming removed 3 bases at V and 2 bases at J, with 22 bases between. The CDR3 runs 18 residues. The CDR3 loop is CASSFAGVWGGINYGYTF. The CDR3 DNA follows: TGTGCCAGCAGCTTCGCGGGGGTTTGGGGGGGGATCAACTATGGCTACACCTTC.

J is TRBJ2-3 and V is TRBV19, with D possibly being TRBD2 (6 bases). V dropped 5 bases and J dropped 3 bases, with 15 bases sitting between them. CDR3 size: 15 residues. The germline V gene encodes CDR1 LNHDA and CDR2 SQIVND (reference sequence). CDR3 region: CASSRTGGGTDTQYF. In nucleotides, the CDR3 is TGTGCCAGTAGTCGTACAGGTGGAGGGACAGATACGCAGTATTTT.

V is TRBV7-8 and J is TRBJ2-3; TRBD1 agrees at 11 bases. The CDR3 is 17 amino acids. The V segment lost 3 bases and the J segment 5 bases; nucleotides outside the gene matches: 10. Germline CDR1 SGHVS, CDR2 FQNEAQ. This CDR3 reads CASSFRSGTGGRDTQYF. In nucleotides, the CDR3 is TGTGCCAGCAGCTTTAGGAGCGGGACAGGGGGAAGAGATACGCAGTATTTT.

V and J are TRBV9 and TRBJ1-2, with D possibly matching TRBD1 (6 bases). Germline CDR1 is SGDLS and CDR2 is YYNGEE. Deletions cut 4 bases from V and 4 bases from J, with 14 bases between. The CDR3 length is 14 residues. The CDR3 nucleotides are TGTGCCAGCAGCACAAGACAGGATTCCTATGGCTACACCTTC. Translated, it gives CASSTRQDSYGYTF. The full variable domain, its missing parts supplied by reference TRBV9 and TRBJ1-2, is DSGVTQTPKHLITATGQRVTLRCSPRSGDLSVYWYQQSLDQGLQFLIQYYNGEERAKGNILERFSAQQFPDLHSELNLSSLELGDSALYFCASSTRQDSYGYTFGSGTRLTVV.

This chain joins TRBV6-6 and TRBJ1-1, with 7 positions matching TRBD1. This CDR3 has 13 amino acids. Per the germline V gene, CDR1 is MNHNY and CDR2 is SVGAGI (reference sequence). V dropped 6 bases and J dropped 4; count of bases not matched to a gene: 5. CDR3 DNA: TGTGCCAGCAGCCTACAGGGGATCACTGAAGCTTTCTTT. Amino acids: CASSLQGITEAFF.

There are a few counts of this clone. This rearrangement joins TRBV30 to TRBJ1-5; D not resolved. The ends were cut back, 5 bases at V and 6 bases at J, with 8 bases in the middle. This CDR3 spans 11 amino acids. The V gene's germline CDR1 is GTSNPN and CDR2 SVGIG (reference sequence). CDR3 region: CAWGDGQPQHF. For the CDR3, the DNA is TGTGCCTGGGGGGATGGTCAGCCCCAGCATTTT.